The 10 T cell receptor beta chains listed next were all sequenced from one sample in a study of blood T cell repertoires in COVID-19. Repertoires were generated with immunoSEQ multiplex PCR, while TCRdb's copy carries only in-frame clones and drops some. The sample consists of 180,000 or so clones, 85% to 90% of them appearing once. The sample was peripheral blood. Receptor source: a man aged 18 to 30 with acute or convalescent COVID-19.

This clone came up a few times. The chain couples TRBV5-4 to TRBJ2-3, with 9 nucleotides matching TRBD1. J lost 0 bases, V lost 3 bases, and 11 bases had no gene match. Per germline, CDR1 SGHNT and CDR2 YYREEE (reference sequence). This CDR3 contains 18 residues. The DNA of the CDR3 is TGTGCCAGCAGCTCCCCTGCTTGGACAGGGGAAAGCACAGATACGCAGTATTTT. It yields the protein CASSSPAWTGESTDTQYF.

The gene calls are TRBV13 and TRBJ1-2; TRBD1 agrees at 7 bases. CDR1 is PRHDT, CDR2 FYEKMQ, per germline (reference sequence). Trimming cost V 5 bases and J 6 bases; bases outside gene matches: 6. The CDR3 is made up of 13 amino acids. The CDR3 DNA is TGTGCCAGCAGCGAGAACAGGGGTAATGGCTACACCTTC. Translation: CASSENRGNGYTF.

J is TRBJ2-7 and V is TRBV6-1; maybe TRBD1 (5 bases). The CDR3 is made up of 13 amino acids. V gave up 3 bases and J gave up 2 bases, with 8 bases separating them. Germline assignment: CDR1 MNHNS and CDR2 SASEGT. The CDR3 reads CASSDQTAYEQYV. CDR3 coding DNA: TGTGCCAGCAGTGACCAGACAGCCTACGAGCAGTACGTC.

This rearrangement joins TRBV27 to TRBJ2-3, with D perhaps matching TRBD1 (6 bases). Germline V lookup: CDR1 MNHEY, CDR2 SMNVEV (reference sequence). V was trimmed by 7 bases and J by 3 bases, leaving 14 bases between them. This CDR3 region has 14 residues. The CDR3 is CASTPGTHTDTQYF. CDR3 DNA: TGTGCCAGCACCCCAGGGACACATACAGATACGCAGTATTTT.

The chain joins TRBV28 to TRBJ1-2; 8 bases fit TRBD1. J lost 6 bases, V lost 6 bases, and 9 bases had no gene match. Germline CDR1 MDHEN, CDR2 SYDVKM. This CDR3 comprises 14 residues. The CDR3 DNA reads TGTGCCAGCAGCCCCGCAGGGGGCGCGAATGGCTACACCTTC. This translates into CASSPAGGANGYTF.

This rearrangement joins TRBV11-2 to TRBJ2-1; 9 bases are shared with TRBD1. The CDR3 contains 17 residues. V lost 5 bases to trimming and J lost 3 bases; unmatched junction nucleotides: 11. CDR1 and CDR2 from the germline V gene are SGHAT and FQNNGV. The CDR3 nucleotides read TGTGCCAGCAGCCCAAGGTATGGGACAGGGATCTACAATGAGCAGTTCTTC. It yields the protein CASSPRYGTGIYNEQFF.

This chain links TRBV18 with TRBJ2-2; maybe TRBD2 (5 bases). Germline V gene lookup returns CDR1 KGHSH and CDR2 LQKENI. V was clipped by 8 bases and J by 4 bases, with 11 bases between them. The CDR3 sequence is 13 residues long. The CDR3 DNA follows: TGTGCCAGCCCCAAAGCGGCCACCGGGGAGCTGTTTTTT. Its translation: CASPKAATGELFF.

The chain uses TRBV19 and TRBJ1-2; 8 bases line up with TRBD1. Trimming cost V 3 bases and J 0 bases; bases outside gene matches: 6. The CDR3 has 16 amino acids. Germline V lookup: CDR1 LNHDA, CDR2 SQIVND (reference sequence). CDR3 DNA sequence: TGTGCCAGTAGTATCCACCAGGGACAGGCTAACTATGGCTACACCTTC. It yields the protein CASSIHQGQANYGYTF.

The chain uses TRBV19 and TRBJ1-5; 7 bases align to TRBD1. The CDR3 length is 14 residues. V shed 7 bases, J shed 7 bases, and the junction held 10 bases outside the gene matches. Germline V gene data show CDR1 as LNHDA and CDR2 as SQIVND (reference sequence). CDR3 loop: CASTKGTASQPQHF. The CDR3 bases are TGTGCCAGTACCAAAGGGACAGCTAGCCAGCCCCAGCATTTT.

J is TRBJ1-5 and V is TRBV30; D is uncertain. The CDR3 covers 14 residues. Germline CDR1 reads GTSNPN; CDR2 reads SVGIG (reference sequence). V was clipped by 0 bases and J by 2 bases, with 8 bases between them. CDR3: CAWSVVGGNQPQHF. As DNA, the CDR3 is TGTGCCTGGAGTGTAGTCGGTGGCAATCAGCCCCAGCATTTT.